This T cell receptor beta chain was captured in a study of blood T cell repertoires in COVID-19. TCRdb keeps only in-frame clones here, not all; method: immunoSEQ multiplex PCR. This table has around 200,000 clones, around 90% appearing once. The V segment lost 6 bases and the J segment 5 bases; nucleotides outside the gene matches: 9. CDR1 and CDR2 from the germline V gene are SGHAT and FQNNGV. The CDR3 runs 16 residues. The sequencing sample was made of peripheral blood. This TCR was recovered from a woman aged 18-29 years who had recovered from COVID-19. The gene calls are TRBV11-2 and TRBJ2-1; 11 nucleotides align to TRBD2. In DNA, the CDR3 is TGTGCCAGCAGGACGGACGGGACTAGCGGAAACAATGAGCAGTTCTTC. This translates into CASRTDGTSGNNEQFF.